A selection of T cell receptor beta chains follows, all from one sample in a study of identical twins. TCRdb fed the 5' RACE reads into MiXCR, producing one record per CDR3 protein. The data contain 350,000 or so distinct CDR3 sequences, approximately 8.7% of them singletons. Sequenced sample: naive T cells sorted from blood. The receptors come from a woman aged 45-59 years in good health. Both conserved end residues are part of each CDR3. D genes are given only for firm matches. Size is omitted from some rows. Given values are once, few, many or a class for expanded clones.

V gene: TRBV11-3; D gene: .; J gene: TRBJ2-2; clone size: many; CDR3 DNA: TGTGCCAGCAGCTTATGGGCCACCGGGGAGCTGTTTTTT; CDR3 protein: CASSLWATGELFF
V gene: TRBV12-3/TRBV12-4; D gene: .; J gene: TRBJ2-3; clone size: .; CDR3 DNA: TGTGCCAGCAGTTTTTCCCGGGAGCTTACAGATACGCAGTATTTT; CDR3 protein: CASSFSRELTDTQYF
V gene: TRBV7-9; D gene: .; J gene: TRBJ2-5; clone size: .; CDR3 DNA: TGTGCCAGCAGCCCCACATCCGGGCAGGGGATACAAGAGACCCAGTACTTC; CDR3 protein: CASSPTSGQGIQETQYF
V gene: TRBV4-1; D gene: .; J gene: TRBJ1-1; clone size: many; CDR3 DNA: TGCGCCAGCAGACAACCCGGGGACACTGAAGCTTTCTTT; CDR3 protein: CASRQPGDTEAFF
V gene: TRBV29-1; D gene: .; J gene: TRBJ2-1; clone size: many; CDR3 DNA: TGCAGCGTTGAAGGTCAACCTAGCGCCATCTCCTACAATGAGCAGTTCTTC; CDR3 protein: CSVEGQPSAISYNEQFF
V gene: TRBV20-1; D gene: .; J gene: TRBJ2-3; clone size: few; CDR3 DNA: TGCAGTGCTAGAGATCTGCCAGGACTACCCACAGATACGCAGTATTTT; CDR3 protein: CSARDLPGLPTDTQYF
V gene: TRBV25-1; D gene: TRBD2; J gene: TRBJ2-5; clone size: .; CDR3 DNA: TGTGCCAGCAGCCGAGGACTAGCGGGAGGGCCCAGGGAGACCCAGTACTTC; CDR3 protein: CASSRGLAGGPRETQYF
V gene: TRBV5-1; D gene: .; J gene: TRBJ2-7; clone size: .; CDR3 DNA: TGCGCCAGCAGCTTACCGTCCGGGCCCCAGGCCTTC; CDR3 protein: CASSLPSGPQAF
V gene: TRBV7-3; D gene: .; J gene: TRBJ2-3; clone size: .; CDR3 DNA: TGTGCCAGCGCGAGTGGTTATAGCACAGATACGCAGTATTTT; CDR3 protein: CASASGYSTDTQYF
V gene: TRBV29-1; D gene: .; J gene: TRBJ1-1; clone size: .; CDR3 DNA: TGCAGCGTTGAAGGAGGAAAGGCTGTGACTGAAGCTTTCTTT; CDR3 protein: CSVEGGKAVTEAFF
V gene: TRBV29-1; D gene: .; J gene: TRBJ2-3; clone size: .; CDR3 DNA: TGCAGCGTTGAGAGGGGAGGCAGGAGGACAGATACGCAGTATTTT; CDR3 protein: CSVERGGRRTDTQYF
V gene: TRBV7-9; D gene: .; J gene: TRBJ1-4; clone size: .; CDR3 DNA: TGTGCCAGCAGCTTAGCGCGGGGGGCAGCATCCAATGAAAAACTGTTTTTT; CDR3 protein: CASSLARGAASNEKLFF
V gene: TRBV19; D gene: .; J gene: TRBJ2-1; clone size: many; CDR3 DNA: TGTGCCAGTAGCCGCCCACTAGCTAGGAATGAGCAGTTCTTC; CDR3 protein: CASSRPLARNEQFF
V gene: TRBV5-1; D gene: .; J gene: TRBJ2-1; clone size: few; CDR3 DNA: TGCGCCAGCAGCTTGGGTGGTGGGGGCCCCACGTACAATGAGCAGTTCTTC; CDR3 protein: CASSLGGGGPTYNEQFF
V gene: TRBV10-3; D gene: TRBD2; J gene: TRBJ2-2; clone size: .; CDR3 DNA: TGTGCCATCAGTTACGGGACTACGGGTACCGGGGAGCTGTTTTTT; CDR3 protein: CAISYGTTGTGELFF
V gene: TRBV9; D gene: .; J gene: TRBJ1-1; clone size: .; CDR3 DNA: TGTGCCAGCAGCGTAGGTGGGGGTGGGCACACTGAAGCTTTCTTT; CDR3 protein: CASSVGGGGHTEAFF
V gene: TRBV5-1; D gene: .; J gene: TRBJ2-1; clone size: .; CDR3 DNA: TGCGCCAGCAGCTGGGCAGGAAGGGGGTCCTACAATGAGCAGTTCTTC; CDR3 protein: CASSWAGRGSYNEQFF
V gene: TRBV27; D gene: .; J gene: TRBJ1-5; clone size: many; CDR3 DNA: TGTGCCAGCAGTTTAGAGGGGGGATATGCGCCCCAGCATTTT; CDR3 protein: CASSLEGGYAPQHF
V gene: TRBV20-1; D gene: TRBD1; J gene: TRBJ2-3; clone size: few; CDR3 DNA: TGCAGTGCTAGGGACAGGGGGCGAGGAACAGATACGCAGTATTTT; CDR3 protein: CSARDRGRGTDTQYF
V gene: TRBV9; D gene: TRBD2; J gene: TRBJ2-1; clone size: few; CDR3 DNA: TGTGCCAGCAGCAATATGAGGGCAGGGAGAAGCGGGAGGGCCGGTGAGCAGTTCTTC; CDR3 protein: CASSNMRAGRSGRAGEQFF
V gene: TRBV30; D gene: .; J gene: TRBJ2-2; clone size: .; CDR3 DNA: TGTGCCTGGAGTGTTGCCGGGGAGCTGTTTTTT; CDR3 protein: CAWSVAGELFF
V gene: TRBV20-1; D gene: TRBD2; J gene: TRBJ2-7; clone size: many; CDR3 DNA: TGCAGTGCTAGTGTACTAGCGAACTCCTACGAGCAGTACTTC; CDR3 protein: CSASVLANSYEQYF
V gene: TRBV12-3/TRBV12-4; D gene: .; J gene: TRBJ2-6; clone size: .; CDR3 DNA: TGTGCCAGCAGTTTAAAGGGTGGGGCAGCCTACCAGACCGGGGCCAACGTCCTGACTTTC; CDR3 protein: CASSLKGGAAYQTGANVLTF
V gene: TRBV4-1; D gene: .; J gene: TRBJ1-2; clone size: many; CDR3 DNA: TGCGCCAGCAGCTCTAGCTTCAGGGGTAACTATGGCTACACCTTC; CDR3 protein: CASSSSFRGNYGYTF
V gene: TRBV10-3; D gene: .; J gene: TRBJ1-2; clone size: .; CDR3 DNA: TGTGCCATCAGTGAGTCCGGGTGGATGGTAGGTGGCTACACCTTC; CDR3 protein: CAISESGWMVGGYTF
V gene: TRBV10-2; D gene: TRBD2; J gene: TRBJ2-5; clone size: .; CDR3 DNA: TGCGCCAGCAGTCAGCTAGCGGGATCTCAAGAGACCCAGTACTTC; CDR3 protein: CASSQLAGSQETQYF
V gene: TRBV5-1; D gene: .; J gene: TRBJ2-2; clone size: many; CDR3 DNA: TGCGCCAGCAGCTTGGCCGGGCAGGGGCAGAACACCGGGGAGCTGTTTTTT; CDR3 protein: CASSLAGQGQNTGELFF
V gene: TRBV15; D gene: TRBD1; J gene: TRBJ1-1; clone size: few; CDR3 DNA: TGTGCCACCAGCAGAGGGACAGGGGCCTTCACTGAAGCTTTCTTT; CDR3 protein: CATSRGTGAFTEAFF
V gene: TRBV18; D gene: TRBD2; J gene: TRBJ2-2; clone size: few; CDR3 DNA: TGTGCCAGCTCACGAGGACTAGCGGCCAACACCGGGGAGCTGTTTTTT; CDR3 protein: CASSRGLAANTGELFF
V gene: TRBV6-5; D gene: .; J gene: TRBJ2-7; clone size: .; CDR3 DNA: TGTGCCAGCAGCCCCTCGTCGGGGGCCACCTACGAGCAGTACTTC; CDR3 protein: CASSPSSGATYEQYF
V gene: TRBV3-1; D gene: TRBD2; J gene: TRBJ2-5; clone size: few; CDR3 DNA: TGTGCCAGCAGCACCACGCCGGGATCAGCGGGGGAGACCCAGTACTTC; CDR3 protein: CASSTTPGSAGETQYF
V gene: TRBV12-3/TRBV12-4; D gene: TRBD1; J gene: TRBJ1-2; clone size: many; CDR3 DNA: TGTGCCAGCAGCAAGGACAGGGTCTATGGCTACACCTTC; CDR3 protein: CASSKDRVYGYTF
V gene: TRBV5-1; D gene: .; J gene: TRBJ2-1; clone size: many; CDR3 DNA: TGCGCCAGCCGAGAGTTCAATGAGCAGTTCTTC; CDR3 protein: CASREFNEQFF
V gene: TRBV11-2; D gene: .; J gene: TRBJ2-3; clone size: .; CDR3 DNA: TGTGCCAGCAGCTACTGGGGGACAGATACGCAGTATTTT; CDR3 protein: CASSYWGTDTQYF
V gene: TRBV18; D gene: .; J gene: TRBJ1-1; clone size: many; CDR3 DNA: TGTGCCAGCTCACCACAAGTGAAGGGGAATGAAGCTTTCTTT; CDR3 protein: CASSPQVKGNEAFF
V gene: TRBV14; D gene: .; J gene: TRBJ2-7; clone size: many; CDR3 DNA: TGTGCCAGCAGCCCCGCGGGCTCCTACGAGCAGTACTTC; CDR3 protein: CASSPAGSYEQYF
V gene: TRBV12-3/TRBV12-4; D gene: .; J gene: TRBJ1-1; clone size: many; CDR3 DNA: TGTGCCAGCAGGCACCAAAAGAGGACTGAAGCTTTCTTT; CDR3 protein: CASRHQKRTEAFF
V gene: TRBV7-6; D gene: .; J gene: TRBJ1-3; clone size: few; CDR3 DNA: TGTGCCAGCAGCTTAGGGGTGGCGAGCTCTGGAAACACCATATATTTT; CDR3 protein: CASSLGVASSGNTIYF
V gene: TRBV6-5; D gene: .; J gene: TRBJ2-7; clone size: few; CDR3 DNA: TGTGCCAGCAGTTACTCAGGAGACAGGCCTTTCTCCTACGAGCAGTACTTC; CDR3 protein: CASSYSGDRPFSYEQYF
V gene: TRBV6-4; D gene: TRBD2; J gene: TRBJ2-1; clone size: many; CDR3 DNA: TGTGCCAGCAGTGAGTCGACTAGCGGCAATGAGCAGTTCTTC; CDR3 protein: CASSESTSGNEQFF
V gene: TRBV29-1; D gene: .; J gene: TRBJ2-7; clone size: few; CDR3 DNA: TGCAGCGTTGCAGGCATCTCCTACGAGCAGTACTTC; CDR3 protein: CSVAGISYEQYF
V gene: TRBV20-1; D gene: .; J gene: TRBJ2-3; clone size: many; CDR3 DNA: TGCAGTGCTAGACCAGGGGAGACGCAGTATTTT; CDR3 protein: CSARPGETQYF
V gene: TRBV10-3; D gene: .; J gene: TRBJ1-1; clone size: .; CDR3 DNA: TGTGCCATCAGTGAGGGTTCAGATAACACTGAAGCTTTCTTT; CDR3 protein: CAISEGSDNTEAFF
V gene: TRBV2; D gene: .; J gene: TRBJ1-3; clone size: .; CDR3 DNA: TGTGCCAGCAGTGAAGGGGAGACCTTTTCTGGAAACACCATATATTTT; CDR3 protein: CASSEGETFSGNTIYF
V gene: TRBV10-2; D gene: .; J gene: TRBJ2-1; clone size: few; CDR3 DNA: TGCGCCAGCATGGCCGGACGCGATGAGCAGTTCTTC; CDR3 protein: CASMAGRDEQFF
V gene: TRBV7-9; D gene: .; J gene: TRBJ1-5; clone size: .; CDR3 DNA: TGTGCCAGCAGCTTAGAGGAATGGACAACCCAGCATTTT; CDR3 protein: CASSLEEWTTQHF
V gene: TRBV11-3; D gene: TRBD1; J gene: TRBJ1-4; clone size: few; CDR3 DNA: TGTGCCAGCAGCACCGGGACAGGGAACGAAAAACTGTTTTTT; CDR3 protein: CASSTGTGNEKLFF
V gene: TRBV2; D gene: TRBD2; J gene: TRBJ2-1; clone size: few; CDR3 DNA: TGTGCCAGCAGTGACCGACTAGCGGGAATTTTTGTTGAGCAGTTCTTC; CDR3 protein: CASSDRLAGIFVEQFF
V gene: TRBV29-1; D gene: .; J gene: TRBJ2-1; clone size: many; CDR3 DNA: TGCAGCGTCAGTCGGGGGCAACATGAGCAGTTCTTC; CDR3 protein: CSVSRGQHEQFF
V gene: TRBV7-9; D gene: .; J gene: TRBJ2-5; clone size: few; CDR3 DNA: TGTGCCAGCAGCTTCAGGGGTTTGTGGGAGACCCAGTACTTC; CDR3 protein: CASSFRGLWETQYF